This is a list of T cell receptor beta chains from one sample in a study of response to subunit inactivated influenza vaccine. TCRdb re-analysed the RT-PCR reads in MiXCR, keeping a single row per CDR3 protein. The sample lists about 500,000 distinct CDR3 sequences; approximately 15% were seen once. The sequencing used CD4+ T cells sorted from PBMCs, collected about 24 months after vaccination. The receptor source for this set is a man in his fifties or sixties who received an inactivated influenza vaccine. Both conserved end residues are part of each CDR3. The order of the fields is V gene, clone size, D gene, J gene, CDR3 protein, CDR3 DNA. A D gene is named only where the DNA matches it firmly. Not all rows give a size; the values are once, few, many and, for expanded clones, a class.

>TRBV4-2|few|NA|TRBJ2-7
CASSAQGGSYEQYF
TGTGCCAGCAGCGCCCAAGGGGGCTCCTACGAGCAGTACTTC
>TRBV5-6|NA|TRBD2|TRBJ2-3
CASSLDLAGGNTQYF
TGTGCCAGCAGCTTGGATCTAGCGGGGGGGAATACGCAGTATTTT
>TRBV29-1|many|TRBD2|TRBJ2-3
CSVGTSGDTQYF
TGCAGCGTTGGGACTAGCGGAGATACGCAGTATTTT
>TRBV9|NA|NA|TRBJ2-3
CASSAVGYTTDTQYF
TGTGCCAGCAGCGCCGTAGGCTACACCACAGATACGCAGTATTTT
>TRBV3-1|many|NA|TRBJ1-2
CASSDSGIGLKGYTF
TGTGCCAGCAGCGACTCAGGGATTGGACTTAAAGGCTACACCTTC
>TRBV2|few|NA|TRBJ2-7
CASSDLLGSREQYF
TGTGCCAGCAGTGACCTCCTGGGGTCACGCGAGCAGTACTTC
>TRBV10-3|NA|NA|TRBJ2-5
CATLRVFGLQETQYF
TGTGCCACCCTCCGGGTCTTCGGCCTCCAAGAGACCCAGTACTTC
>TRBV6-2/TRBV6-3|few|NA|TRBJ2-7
CASSFRLVDYSYEQYF
TGTGCCAGCAGTTTCAGACTCGTTGATTACAGTTACGAGCAGTACTTC
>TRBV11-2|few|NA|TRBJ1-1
CASSFIPEGEAFF
TGTGCCAGCAGCTTTATCCCCGAGGGTGAAGCTTTCTTT
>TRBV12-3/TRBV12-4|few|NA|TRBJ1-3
CASSLEGHGGNTIYF
TGTGCCAGCAGTTTGGAGGGTCATGGTGGAAACACCATATATTTT
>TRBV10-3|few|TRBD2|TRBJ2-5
CAISARGGGETQYF
TGTGCCATCAGTGCCCGGGGGGGAGGGGAGACCCAGTACTTC
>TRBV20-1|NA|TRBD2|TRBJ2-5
CSASTGGMETQYF
TGCAGTGCTAGCACGGGAGGGATGGAGACCCAGTACTTC
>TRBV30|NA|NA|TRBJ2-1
CAWSTGYNEQFF
TGTGCCTGGAGTACTGGATACAATGAGCAGTTCTTC
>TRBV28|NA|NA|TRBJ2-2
CASSGTVTNTGELFF
TGTGCCAGCAGCGGGACGGTGACGAACACCGGGGAGCTGTTTTTT